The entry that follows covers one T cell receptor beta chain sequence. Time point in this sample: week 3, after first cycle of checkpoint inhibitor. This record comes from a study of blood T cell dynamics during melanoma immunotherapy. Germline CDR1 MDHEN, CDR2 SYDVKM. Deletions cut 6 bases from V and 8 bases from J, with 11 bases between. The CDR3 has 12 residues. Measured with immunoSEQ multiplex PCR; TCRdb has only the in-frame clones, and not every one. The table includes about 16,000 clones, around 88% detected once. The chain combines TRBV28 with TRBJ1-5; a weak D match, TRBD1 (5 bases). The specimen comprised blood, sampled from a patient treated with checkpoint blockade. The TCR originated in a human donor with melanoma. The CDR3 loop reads CASSSGIEPQHF. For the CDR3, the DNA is TGTGCCAGCAGCTCAGGGATTGAGCCCCAGCATTTT.